One and the same sample provided the 14 T cell receptor beta chains below, sequenced in a study of TIL therapy for anti-PD-1-resistant metastatic lung cancer. Sequencing used immunoSEQ v3. This table comes from immunoSEQ multiplex PCR, and its TCRdb copy is limited to in-frame clones, with some not included. The sample lists roughly 92,000 clones; about two thirds were seen once. The time point: pre-treatment sample, taken before nivolumab and TIL therapy. Pleural nodules or supraclavicular lymph nodes made up most of the excised metastases sampled. The input for sequencing was tumor tissue, taken at baseline. These receptors were obtained from a person aged 25 to 85 with non-small cell lung cancer.

This clone was seen a handful of times. The V and J genes are TRBV19 and TRBJ1-2; D uncertain. Germline CDR1 is LNHDA and CDR2 is SQIVND (reference sequence). Trimming removed 0 bases at V and 5 bases at J, with 13 bases between. The CDR3 totals 15 residues. The CDR3 DNA sequence: TGTGCCAGTAGTATAGAATCGGCAGACCGTTATGGCTACACCTTC. Translated, it gives CASSIESADRYGYTF.

This clone has a handful of counts. The chain has TRBV7-2 and TRBJ1-5, with 7 bases matching TRBD1. The CDR3 is made up of 15 amino acids. In germline, CDR1 is SGHTA, CDR2 FQGNSA. V shed 1 base and J 3 bases; nucleotides not matched to a gene: 3. CDR3 region: CASSLVGTVNQPQHF. The CDR3 DNA reads TGTGCCAGCAGCTTAGTCGGGACAGTCAATCAGCCCCAGCATTTT.

The genes are TRBV7-9 and TRBJ2-2; TRBD2 matches 9 bases. The CDR3 covers 16 residues. The V segment lost 0 bases and the J segment 5 bases; nucleotides outside the gene matches: 4. CDR1 SEHNR and CDR2 FQNEAQ come from the germline V gene (reference sequence). CDR3 sequence reads: CASSLAISGRTGELFF. As DNA, the CDR3 is TGTGCCAGCAGCTTAGCGATTAGCGGGAGAACCGGGGAGCTGTTTTTT.

The genes are TRBV6-2 or TRBV6-3 and TRBJ2-7, with 11 bases fitting TRBD2. The CDR3 consists of 18 residues. Unmatched junction bases numbered 9, after V lost 0 bases and J lost 2 bases. CDR1 MNHEY and CDR2 SVGEGT come from the germline V gene. CDR3 residues: CASSYSILSGRAPYEQYF. In DNA form, the CDR3 reads TGTGCCAGCAGTTACTCGATACTTAGCGGGAGGGCCCCCTACGAGCAGTACTTC.

The chain recombines TRBV6-5 with TRBJ2-1, with a tentative D call TRBD1 (6 bases). In germline, CDR1 is MNHEY, CDR2 SVGAGI. The CDR3 length is 15 residues. V was pared by 7 bases and J by 9 bases, with 22 bases between. The CDR3 DNA reads as TGTGCCAGCACTACCTCGGTACAGGGTATAAGTGAGCAGTTCTTC. This sequence encodes CASTTSVQGISEQFF.

The J gene is TRBJ2-6, the V gene TRBV27; a weak D match, TRBD2 (8 bases). Deletions cut 1 base from V and 0 bases from J, with 19 bases between. The CDR3 has 20 residues. Germline V gene data show CDR1 as MNHEY and CDR2 as SMNVEV (reference sequence). The DNA for the CDR3 is TGTGCCAGCAGTTTATACCGGGGGGGGACAGACCGCTCTGGGGCCAACGTCCTGACTTTC. This translates into CASSLYRGGTDRSGANVLTF. The full variable domain, rest sourced from reference TRBV27 and TRBJ2-6, is EAQVTQNPRYLITVTGKKLTVTCSQNMNHEYMSWYRQDPGLGLRQIYYSMNVEVTDKGDVPEGYKVSRKEKRNFPLILESPSPNQTSLYFCASSLYRGGTDRSGANVLTFGAGSRLTVL.

This chain joins TRBV7-2 and TRBJ1-4; 9 nucleotides align to TRBD1. From germline, CDR1 is SGHTA and CDR2 FQGNSA. The V and J ends lost 6 bases and 4 bases, in that order; junction bases with no gene match: 12. The CDR3 sequence is 17 residues long. This CDR3 reads CASSFTGQGIRNEKLFF. CDR3 bases: TGTGCCAGCAGTTTTACGGGACAGGGTATCCGTAATGAAAAACTGTTTTTT.

The rearrangement uses TRBV30 and TRBJ2-7, with 11 bases lining up with TRBD2. The germline gives CDR1 GTSNPN, CDR2 SVGIG (reference sequence). V lost 0 bases and J lost 9; bases outside the gene matches: 4. This CDR3 spans 13 amino acids. The CDR3, as DNA: TGTGCCTGGAGTGTACTAGCGGGAGAGGTGCAGTACTTC. It is translated as CAWSVLAGEVQYF.

The chain couples TRBV28 to TRBJ1-3, with 8 bases lining up with TRBD1. Germline CDR1 is MDHEN and CDR2 is SYDVKM. The CDR3 is made up of 15 amino acids. V shed 7 bases and J 0 bases; nucleotides not matched to a gene: 5. The CDR3 protein is CASTGTGLSGNTIYF. In DNA, the CDR3 is TGTGCCAGCACCGGGACAGGTCTCTCTGGAAACACCATATATTTT.

The V call is TRBV5-5, the J call TRBJ2-1; D is unresolved. The CDR3 totals 12 residues. The ends were cut back, 4 bases at V and 10 bases at J, with 12 bases in the middle. Germline V CDR1 and CDR2: SGHKS, YYEKEE (reference sequence). The CDR3 bases are TGTGCCAGCAGCGGCGGATCTTTCGAGCAGTTCTTC. Protein sequence: CASSGGSFEQFF. Looking up the rest from reference TRBV5-5 and TRBJ2-1 gives the full variable domain: DAGVTQSPTHLIKTRGQQVTLRCSPISGHKSVSWYQQVLGQGPQFIFQYYEKEERGRGNFPDRFSARQFPNYSSELNVNALLLGDSALYLCASSGGSFEQFFGPGTRLTVL.

The chain recombines TRBV18 with TRBJ2-6; D call uncertain. The CDR3 sequence is 17 residues long. Germline CDR1 reads KGHSH; CDR2 reads LQKENI. Trimming cost V 3 bases and J 0 bases, with 12 bases left between them. The CDR3 DNA sequence: TGTGCCAGCTCACCCCTGGCCCCCATCTCTGGGGCCAACGTCCTGACTTTC. Translation gives CASSPLAPISGANVLTF.

The V call is TRBV4-3, the J call TRBJ2-1, with unresolved D. V shed 0 bases and J shed 5 bases, with 14 bases lying between them. The CDR3 has 16 residues. Germline CDR1 and CDR2: LGHNA and YSLEER. The CDR3: CASSQEGGRRDNEQFF. The CDR3 nucleotides are TGCGCCAGCAGCCAAGAAGGTGGACGGAGAGACAATGAGCAGTTCTTC.

This chain uses TRBV28 with TRBJ2-2, with D perhaps TRBD2 (6 bases). With 1 base removed from V and 4 bases from J, the gap between germline ends came to 10 bases. CDR3 length: 15 residues. CDR1 and CDR2 (germline): MDHEN, SYDVKM. The CDR3 bases are TGTGCCAGCAGTTTATTGACTAGGCCCACCGGGGAGCTGTTTTTT. Translating gives CASSLLTRPTGELFF.

The V gene is TRBV19, the J gene TRBJ2-4, with 12 bases identical to TRBD2. CDR1 LNHDA and CDR2 SQIVND come from the germline V gene (reference sequence). This CDR3 has 16 amino acids. With 5 bases clipped from V and 5 bases from J, the junction kept 7 bases outside the gene matches. CDR3 nucleotides: TGTGCCAGTAGTCTCACTAGCGGGAGGACCCAAAACATTCAGTACTTC. The encoded protein is CASSLTSGRTQNIQYF.